This T cell receptor (beta chain) is from a study of cytotoxic CD8 clonotypes in ibrutinib-treated CLL. Overall study: Response sampling came at median 12 months of treatment, ranging roughly 6 to 36 months.

The protocol was immunoSEQ multiplex PCR, while the TCRdb copy is restricted to in-frame clones and leaves out a portion. The sample carries 140,000 to 150,000 clones, 76% recorded once. Trimming took 6 bases from V and 3 from J; bases not matched to a gene: 2. The CDR3 length is 14 residues. CDR1 and CDR2 (germline): MNHNY, SVGAGI (reference sequence). The TCR sequence derives from a human donor with chronic lymphocytic leukemia. The sample in question was PBMCs, obtained after 24 months of ibrutinib treatment. The rearrangement uses TRBV6-6 and TRBJ2-5; 12 nucleotides line up with TRBD2. The CDR3 DNA sequence: TGTGCCAGCAGCCGACTAGCGGGAGAAGAGACCCAGTACTTC. Its protein product is CASSRLAGEETQYF.